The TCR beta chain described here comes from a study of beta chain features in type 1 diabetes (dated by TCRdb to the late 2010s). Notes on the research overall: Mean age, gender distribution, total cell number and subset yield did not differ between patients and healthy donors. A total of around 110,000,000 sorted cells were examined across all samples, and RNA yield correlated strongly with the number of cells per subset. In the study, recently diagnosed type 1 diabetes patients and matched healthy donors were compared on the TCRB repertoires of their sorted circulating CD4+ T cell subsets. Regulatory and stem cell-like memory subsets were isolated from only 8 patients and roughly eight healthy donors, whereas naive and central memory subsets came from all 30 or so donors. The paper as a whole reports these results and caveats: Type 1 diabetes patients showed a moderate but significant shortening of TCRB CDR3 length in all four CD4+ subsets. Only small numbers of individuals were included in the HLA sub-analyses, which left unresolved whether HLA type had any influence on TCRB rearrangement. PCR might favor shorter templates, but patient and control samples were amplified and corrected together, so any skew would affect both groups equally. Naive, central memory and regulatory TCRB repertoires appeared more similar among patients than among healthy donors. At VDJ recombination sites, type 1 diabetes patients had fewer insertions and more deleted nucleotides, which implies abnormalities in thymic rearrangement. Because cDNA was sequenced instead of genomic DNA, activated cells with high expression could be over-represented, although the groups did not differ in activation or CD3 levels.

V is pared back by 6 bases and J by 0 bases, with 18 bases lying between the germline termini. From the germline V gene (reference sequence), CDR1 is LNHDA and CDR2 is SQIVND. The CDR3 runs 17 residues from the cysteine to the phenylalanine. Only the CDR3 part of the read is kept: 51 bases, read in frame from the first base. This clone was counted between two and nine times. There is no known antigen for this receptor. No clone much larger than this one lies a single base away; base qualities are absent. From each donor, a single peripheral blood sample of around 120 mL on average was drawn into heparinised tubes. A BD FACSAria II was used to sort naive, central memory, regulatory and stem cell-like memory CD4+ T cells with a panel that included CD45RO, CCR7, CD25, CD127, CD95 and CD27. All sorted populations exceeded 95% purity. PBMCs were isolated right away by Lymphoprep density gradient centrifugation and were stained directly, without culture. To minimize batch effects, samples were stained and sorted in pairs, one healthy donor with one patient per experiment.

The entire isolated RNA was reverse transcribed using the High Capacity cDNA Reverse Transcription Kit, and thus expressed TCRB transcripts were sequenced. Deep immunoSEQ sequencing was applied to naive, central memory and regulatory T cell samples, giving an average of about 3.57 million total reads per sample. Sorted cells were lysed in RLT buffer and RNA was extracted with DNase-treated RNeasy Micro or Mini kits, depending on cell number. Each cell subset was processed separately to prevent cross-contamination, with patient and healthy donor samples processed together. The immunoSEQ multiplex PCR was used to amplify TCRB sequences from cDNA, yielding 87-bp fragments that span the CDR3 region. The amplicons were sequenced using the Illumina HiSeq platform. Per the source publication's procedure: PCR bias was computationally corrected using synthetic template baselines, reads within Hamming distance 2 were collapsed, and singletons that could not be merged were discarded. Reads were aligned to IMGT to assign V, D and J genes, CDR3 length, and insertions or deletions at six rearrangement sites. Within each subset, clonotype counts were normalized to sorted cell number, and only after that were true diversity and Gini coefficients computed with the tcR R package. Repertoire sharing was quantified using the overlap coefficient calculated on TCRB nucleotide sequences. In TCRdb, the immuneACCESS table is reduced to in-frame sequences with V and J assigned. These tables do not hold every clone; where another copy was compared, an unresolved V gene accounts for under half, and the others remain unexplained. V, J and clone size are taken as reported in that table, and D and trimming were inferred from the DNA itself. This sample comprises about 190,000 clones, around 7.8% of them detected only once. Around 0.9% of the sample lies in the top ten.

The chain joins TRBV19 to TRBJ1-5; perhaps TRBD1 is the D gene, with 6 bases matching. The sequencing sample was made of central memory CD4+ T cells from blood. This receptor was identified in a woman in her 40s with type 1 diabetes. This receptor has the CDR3 CASSPPVGANSNQPQHF. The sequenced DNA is TGTGCCAGTAGCCCCCCGGTGGGGGCGAATAGCAATCAGCCCCAGCATTTT.